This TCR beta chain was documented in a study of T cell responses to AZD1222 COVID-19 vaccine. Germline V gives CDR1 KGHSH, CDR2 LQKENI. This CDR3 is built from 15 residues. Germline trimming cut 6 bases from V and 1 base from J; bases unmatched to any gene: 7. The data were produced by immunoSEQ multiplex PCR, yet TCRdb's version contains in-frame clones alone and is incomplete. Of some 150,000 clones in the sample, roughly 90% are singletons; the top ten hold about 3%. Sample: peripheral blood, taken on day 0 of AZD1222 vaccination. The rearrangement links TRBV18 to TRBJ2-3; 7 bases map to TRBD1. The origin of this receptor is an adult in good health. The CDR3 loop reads CASSQRQGRTDTQYF. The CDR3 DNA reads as TGTGCCAGCTCTCAAAGACAGGGACGCACAGATACGCAGTATTTT.